The rows below give T cell receptor beta chains drawn from one sample of a study of regulatory T cells in long-lasting Graves disease. TCRdb recomputed calls from the reads with MiXCR, one row per CDR3 protein. Among some 980 distinct CDR3 sequences listed, approximately 86% were seen once. Sequenced here: peripheral blood mononuclear cells (PBMCs), sampled with antithyroid drug treatment, in newly diagnosed or persistent Graves disease (not recorded which). These receptor sequences come from a man aged 30-40 years with Graves disease. The CDR3 runs from the conserved cysteine through the conserved F or W. A D gene is named only where the DNA matches it firmly. Size is omitted from some rows. Given values are once, few, many or a class for expanded clones.

d_gene	v_gene	abundance	j_gene	CDR3nt	CDR3aa
TRBD2	TRBV2	-	TRBJ2-3	TGTGCCAGCAGTTCGGGACTAGCGGGAGGAAGTACGCAGTATTTT	CASSSGLAGGSTQYF
-	TRBV12-3/TRBV12-4	-	TRBJ2-3	TGTGCCAGCAGCCAGTCAGCAGATACGCAGTATTTT	CASSQSADTQYF
-	TRBV12-3/TRBV12-4	-	TRBJ2-1	TGTGCCAGCAGTTTCAAGAACAATGAGCAGTTCTTC	CASSFKNNEQFF
TRBD2	TRBV28	few	TRBJ2-2	TGTGCCAGCAGTAAGACTAGCGCCAGCGGGGAGCTGTTTTTT	CASSKTSASGELFF
TRBD2	TRBV30	-	TRBJ2-5	TGTGCCTGGAGTGTACGTGGCGGGAGTGAGACCCAGTACTTC	CAWSVRGGSETQYF
TRBD1	TRBV2	-	TRBJ2-7	TGTGCCAGCAAGGGGACAGTGCTCTACGAGCAGTACTTC	CASKGTVLYEQYF
TRBD2	TRBV4-1	-	TRBJ2-3	TGCGCCAGCAGCCAAGATCCGGGGGGAGTAAGTAAAGATACGCAGTATTTT	CASSQDPGGVSKDTQYF
-	TRBV2	-	TRBJ2-2	TGTGCCGGTGCACAGGGTCATTCCCGTTTAACCGGGGAGCTGTTTTTT	CAGAQGHSRLTGELFF
-	TRBV20-1	few	TRBJ2-4	TGCAGTGCTATCTCCTATGACCGTGGGGGCATTCAGTACTTC	CSAISYDRGGIQYF
TRBD2	TRBV6-5	once	TRBJ2-1	TGTGCCAGCAGTTACTCCCAGGGAGGGTACAATGAGCAGTTCTTC	CASSYSQGGYNEQFF
-	TRBV7-2	-	TRBJ2-3	TGTGCCAGCAGCCGCGGTCCGGGGGATACGCAGTATTTT	CASSRGPGDTQYF